Listed below are T cell receptor beta chains from one sample, sequenced in a study of OX40 agonist ivuxolimab in advanced cancers. This table comes from immunoSEQ multiplex PCR, and its TCRdb copy is limited to in-frame clones, with some not included. The sample records about 58,000 clones, about 76% being singletons. The sample here was CD4+ or CD8+ T cells sorted from blood, taken in a trial of the OX40 agonist ivuxolimab. Receptors originate from an adult with an advanced solid tumor such as melanoma, head and neck, liver or kidney cancer. CDR3s include the opening cysteine and the closing phenylalanine or tryptophan. The D gene is left open where the match is weak. A row's size may be missing; if present it is once, few, many or a size class.

J | D | size | V | DNA | CDR3
TRBJ2-7 | NA | NA | TRBV7-9 | TGTGCCAGCAGCTTTGCAGACTCCTACGAGCAGTACTTC | CASSFADSYEQYF
TRBJ2-1 | TRBD2 | NA | TRBV9 | TGTGCCAGCAGCGTGATGAGCGGGGGGTCCTACAATGAGCAGTTCTTC | CASSVMSGGSYNEQFF
TRBJ2-2 | NA | NA | TRBV29-1 | TGCAGCGCCACCCGGACACTAAACACCGGGGAGCTGTTTTTT | CSATRTLNTGELFF
TRBJ2-1 | NA | NA | TRBV19 | TGTGCCAGTAGTTTCACCGGGTCGAGCTCCTACAATGAGCAGTTCTTC | CASSFTGSSSYNEQFF
TRBJ1-1 | TRBD1 | NA | TRBV29-1 | TGCAGCGTTGAATCTGGACAGGGCACTGAAGCTTTCTTT | CSVESGQGTEAFF
TRBJ2-1 | NA | NA | TRBV6-1 | TGTGCCAGCAGTGAACTAGCGCCGTTCTTC | CASSELAPFF
TRBJ2-6 | TRBD1 | NA | TRBV6-5 | TGTGCCAGCCGACAGGGAGTCTTTGGGGCCAACGTCCTGACTTTC | CASRQGVFGANVLTF
TRBJ1-1 | NA | NA | TRBV18 | TGTGCCAGCTCACCCGGGGAGGACACTGAAGCTTTCTTT | CASSPGEDTEAFF
TRBJ2-1 | NA | NA | TRBV9 | TGTGCCAGCAGCGTAGTTCCGGGGGCCAATGAGCAGTTCTTC | CASSVVPGANEQFF
TRBJ2-7 | NA | NA | TRBV5-5 | TGTGCCAGCAGCTGGCAGGACCTCCAGGAGCAGTACTTC | CASSWQDLQEQYF
TRBJ2-7 | TRBD1 | NA | TRBV4-1 | TGCGCCAGCAGCCATGCAACCACAGGGGGCGGATACGAGCAGTACTTC | CASSHATTGGGYEQYF
TRBJ1-3 | TRBD1 | NA | TRBV5-1 | TGCGCCAGCAGCTTGGAGACAGGGGCTGGAAACACCATATATTTT | CASSLETGAGNTIYF
TRBJ2-1 | TRBD1 | NA | TRBV7-9 | TGTGCCAGCAGCTTAGCCCAGGGGGTCGGTGAGCAGTTCTTC | CASSLAQGVGEQFF
TRBJ2-7 | NA | NA | TRBV6-1 | TGTGCCAGCAGCGGATCTCTAGCACCATCCTACGAGCAGTACTTC | CASSGSLAPSYEQYF
TRBJ2-5 | NA | NA | TRBV5-8 | TGTGCCAGCATCCCCCGGATGCTTGGAGAGACCCAGTACTTC | CASIPRMLGETQYF
TRBJ2-7 | NA | NA | TRBV9 | TGTGCCAGCAGCGTAGGCACAGGCTCCCGCGAGCAGTACTTC | CASSVGTGSREQYF
TRBJ1-4 | TRBD1 | NA | TRBV5-1 | TGCGCCAGCAGCCGTATCGGGACAGGGTATGAAAAACTGTTTTTT | CASSRIGTGYEKLFF
TRBJ1-3 | NA | few | TRBV7-6 | TGTGCCAGCAGCTTAGGGCAGGGACTGAACACCATATATTTT | CASSLGQGLNTIYF
TRBJ2-3 | NA | NA | TRBV7-9 | TGTGCCAGCAGCAAGACGGGGTACACAGATACGCAGTATTTT | CASSKTGYTDTQYF
TRBJ2-2 | NA | NA | TRBV2 | TGTGCCAGCAGGGAGTTCACCGGGGAGCTGTTTTTT | CASREFTGELFF
TRBJ1-1 | TRBD1 | NA | TRBV6-1 | TGTGCCAGCGACCCGGACAGGGCCGGCACTGAAGCTTTCTTT | CASDPDRAGTEAFF
TRBJ2-3 | TRBD2 | NA | TRBV13 | TGTGCCAGCAGCCGGACTAGCGGGAGGGCAGATACGCAGTATTTT | CASSRTSGRADTQYF
TRBJ2-1 | TRBD2 | NA | TRBV11-2 | TGTGCCAGCAGCTTAGGACTAGCGGGCGGGGATGAGCAGTTCTTC | CASSLGLAGGDEQFF
TRBJ1-4 | NA | few | TRBV9 | TGTGCCAGCAGCGCGACAGTATATCAAGAAAAACTGTTTTTT | CASSATVYQEKLFF
TRBJ1-1 | NA | NA | TRBV6-5 | TGTGCCAGCAGTTACTCGATTTTATCTACTGAAGCTTTCTTT | CASSYSILSTEAFF
TRBJ2-7 | NA | NA | TRBV7-9 | TGTGCCAGCAGCTTAGTTGGGAGGAGCGAGCAGTACTTC | CASSLVGRSEQYF
TRBJ2-5 | NA | NA | TRBV11-3 | TGTGCCAGCAGCTCGAGAGTATCAGCCCAAGAGACCCAGTACTTC | CASSSRVSAQETQYF
TRBJ2-1 | TRBD1 | NA | TRBV5-1 | TGCGCCAGCAGCTTGGAGCGCGGGACAGGAGACAATGAGCAGTTCTTC | CASSLERGTGDNEQFF
TRBJ2-5 | NA | once | TRBV28 | TGTGCCAGCAGTTCGAACAACCAGGGGACTCGAGAGACCCAGTACTTC | CASSSNNQGTRETQYF
TRBJ2-7 | TRBD1 | NA | TRBV10-3 | TGTGCCATCAGTGAAGGACAGGGTGGCTACGAGCAGTACTTC | CAISEGQGGYEQYF
TRBJ1-4 | TRBD1 | NA | TRBV10-3 | TGTGCCATCAGTGAAGAGACAGGGGCGATAGCAACTAATGAAAAACTGTTTTTT | CAISEETGAIATNEKLFF
TRBJ2-1 | NA | few | TRBV9 | TGTGCCAGCAGCGTAGTTACAGATAACAATGAGCAGTTCTTC | CASSVVTDNNEQFF
TRBJ1-2 | NA | once | TRBV30 | TGTGCCTGGATGACGGGGGGGAAGAGCTATGGCTACACCTTC | CAWMTGGKSYGYTF
TRBJ2-5 | TRBD1 | few | TRBV28 | TGTGCCAGCAGTATTCGACAGGGGTACCAAGAGACCCAGTACTTC | CASSIRQGYQETQYF
TRBJ1-5 | NA | NA | TRBV28 | TGTGCCAGCAGTTTATTTGCGGGGGTGGGCAATCAGCCCCAGCATTTT | CASSLFAGVGNQPQHF
TRBJ2-3 | NA | few | TRBV6-1 | TGTGCCAGCAGGTCGACAGGCCTTCTTGGGGATACGCAGTATTTT | CASRSTGLLGDTQYF
TRBJ1-5 | NA | NA | TRBV6-6 | TGTGCCAGCAGTGGGTGGGGCGGTCAGCCCCAGCATTTT | CASSGWGGQPQHF
TRBJ2-1 | TRBD1 | NA | TRBV6-5 | TGTGCCAGCAGTAGGACAGGGGGCGCGAGGAATGAGCAGTTCTTC | CASSRTGGARNEQFF
TRBJ1-1 | NA | NA | TRBV13 | TGTGCCAGCAGCTCCGGGTTCATGAACACTGAAGCTTTCTTT | CASSSGFMNTEAFF
TRBJ2-7 | TRBD1 | NA | TRBV11-2 | TGTGCCAGCAGCTTAGGTTTACCGGGACAGGGTACCTACGAGCAGTACTTC | CASSLGLPGQGTYEQYF
TRBJ2-1 | TRBD1 | NA | TRBV11-2 | TGTGCCAGCACCGAGGACAGGGGTAAAGGTAATGAGCAGTTCTTC | CASTEDRGKGNEQFF
TRBJ1-2 | NA | few | TRBV30 | TGTGCCTGGAGTATCCGGACATATGGTGGCTACACCTTC | CAWSIRTYGGYTF
TRBJ2-2 | NA | NA | TRBV7-9 | TGTGCCAGCAGCTTGGCAGGGGACACCGGGGAGCTGTTTTTT | CASSLAGDTGELFF
TRBJ2-7 | TRBD2 | NA | TRBV19 | TGTGCCAGTAGTTCCTGGACTAGCGGGAGCTACGAGCAGTACTTC | CASSSWTSGSYEQYF
TRBJ1-1 | NA | NA | TRBV6-6 | TGTGCCAGCAGTTACAGATTCCCGAACACTGAAGCTTTCTTT | CASSYRFPNTEAFF
TRBJ2-2 | TRBD1 | NA | TRBV7-3 | TGTGCCAGCAGCTTAGGGCCAGCGACAGGGACCGGGGAGCTGTTTTTT | CASSLGPATGTGELFF
TRBJ2-7 | NA | once | TRBV7-3 | TGTGCCAGCAGCTTTCAGCTCCCCCCTTTCCACGAGCAGTACTTC | CASSFQLPPFHEQYF